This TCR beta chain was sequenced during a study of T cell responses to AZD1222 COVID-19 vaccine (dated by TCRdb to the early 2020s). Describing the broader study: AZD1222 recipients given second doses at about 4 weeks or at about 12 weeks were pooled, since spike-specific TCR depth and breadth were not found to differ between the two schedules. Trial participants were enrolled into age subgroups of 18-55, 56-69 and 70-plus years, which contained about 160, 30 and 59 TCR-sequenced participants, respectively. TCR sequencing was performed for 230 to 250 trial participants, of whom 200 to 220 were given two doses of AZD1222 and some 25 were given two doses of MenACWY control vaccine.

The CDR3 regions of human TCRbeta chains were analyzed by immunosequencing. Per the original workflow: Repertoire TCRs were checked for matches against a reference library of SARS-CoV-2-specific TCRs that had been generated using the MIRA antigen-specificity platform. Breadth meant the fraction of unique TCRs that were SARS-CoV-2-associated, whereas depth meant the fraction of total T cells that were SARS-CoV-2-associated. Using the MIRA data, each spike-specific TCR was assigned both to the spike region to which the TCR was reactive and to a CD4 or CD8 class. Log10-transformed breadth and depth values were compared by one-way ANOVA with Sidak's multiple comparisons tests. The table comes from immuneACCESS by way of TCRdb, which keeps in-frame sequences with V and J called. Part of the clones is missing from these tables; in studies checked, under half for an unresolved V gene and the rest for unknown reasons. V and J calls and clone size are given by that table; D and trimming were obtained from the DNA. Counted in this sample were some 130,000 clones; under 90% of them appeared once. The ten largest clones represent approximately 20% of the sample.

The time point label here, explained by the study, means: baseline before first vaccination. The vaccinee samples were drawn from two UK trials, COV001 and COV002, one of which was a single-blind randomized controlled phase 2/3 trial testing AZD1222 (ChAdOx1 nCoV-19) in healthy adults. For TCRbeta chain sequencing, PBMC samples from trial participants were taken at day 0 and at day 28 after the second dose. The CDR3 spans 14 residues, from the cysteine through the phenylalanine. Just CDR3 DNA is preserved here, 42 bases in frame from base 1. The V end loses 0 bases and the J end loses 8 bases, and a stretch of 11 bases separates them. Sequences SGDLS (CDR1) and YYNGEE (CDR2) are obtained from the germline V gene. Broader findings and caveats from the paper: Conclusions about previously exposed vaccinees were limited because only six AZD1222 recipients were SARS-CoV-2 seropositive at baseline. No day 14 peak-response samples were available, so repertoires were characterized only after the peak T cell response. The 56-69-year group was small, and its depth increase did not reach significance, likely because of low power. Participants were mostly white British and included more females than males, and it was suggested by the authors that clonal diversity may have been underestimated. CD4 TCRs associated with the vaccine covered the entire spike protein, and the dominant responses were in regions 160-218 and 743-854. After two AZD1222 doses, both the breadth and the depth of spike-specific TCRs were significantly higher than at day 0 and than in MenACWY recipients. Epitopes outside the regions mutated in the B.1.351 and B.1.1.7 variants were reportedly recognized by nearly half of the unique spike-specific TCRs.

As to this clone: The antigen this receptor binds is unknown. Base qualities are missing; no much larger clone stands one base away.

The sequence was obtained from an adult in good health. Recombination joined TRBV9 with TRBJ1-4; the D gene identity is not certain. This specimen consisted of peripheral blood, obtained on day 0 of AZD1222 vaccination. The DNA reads TGTGCCAGCAGCGTAGGCGCCAGCAAAGAAAAACTGTTTTTT. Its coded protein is CASSVGASKEKLFF.